These 9 T cell receptor beta chains were all obtained from the same sample, sequenced in a study of shared clonotypes between healthy human individuals. The protocol was immunoSEQ multiplex PCR, while the TCRdb copy is restricted to in-frame clones and leaves out a portion. The sample yields some 2,000,000 clones, 95% seen once. The sequencing input was naive CD4+ T cells sorted from blood. The subset was: CD45RA+ positively selected. The receptors here all came from a man aged 18 to 29 in good health.

This chain links TRBV5-1 with TRBJ2-2; D ambiguous. V was shortened by 3 bases and J by 5 bases, with 14 bases between the two germline ends. The germline CDR1 and CDR2 sequences are SGHRS and YFSETQ. CDR3 length: 15 residues. The CDR3 protein is CASSSLGIGTGELFF. The CDR3 DNA sequence: TGCGCCAGCAGCTCCCTAGGAATAGGGACCGGGGAGCTGTTTTTT.

The chain employs TRBV5-4 and TRBJ1-1; 8 bases line up with TRBD1. The CDR3 is 15 residues long. Germline values: CDR1 SGHNT, CDR2 YYREEE (reference sequence). V shed 4 bases and J 1 base; nucleotides not matched to a gene: 6. The CDR3 protein is CASSHQDRGNTEAFF. DNA of the CDR3: TGTGCCAGCAGCCATCAAGACAGGGGGAACACTGAAGCTTTCTTT.

The chain uses TRBV5-1 and TRBJ1-6; TRBD1 agrees at 8 bases. CDR1 SGHRS and CDR2 YFSETQ come from the germline V gene. This CDR3 comprises 17 residues. Losses at the gene ends were 2 bases for V and 9 bases for J; bases not matched to a gene: 13. This CDR3 reads CASSFRQGRGSSSPLHF. CDR3 sequence (DNA): TGCGCCAGCAGCTTTAGACAGGGGCGCGGTTCCAGTTCACCCCTCCACTTT.

On this clone: This sample includes further DNA sequences coding for the same CDR3. The chain employs TRBV11-2 and TRBJ2-7; D is unclear. V was cut by 3 bases and J by 3 bases, with 6 bases left in between. This CDR3 comprises 12 residues. Per the germline V gene, CDR1 is SGHAT and CDR2 is FQNNGV. The CDR3 DNA is TGTGCCAGCAGCTTCAAAGGCTACGAGCAGTACTTC. The encoded protein is CASSFKGYEQYF.

The chain joins TRBV6-6 to TRBJ2-7; 10 bases fit TRBD1. With 5 bases clipped from V and 7 bases from J, the junction kept 11 bases outside the gene matches. The CDR3 runs 15 residues. The V gene's germline CDR1 is MNHNY and CDR2 SVGAGI (reference sequence). The DNA of the CDR3 is TGTGCCAGCAGTAAACCGGGACAGGGGCCGAGGGAGCAGTACTTC. This codes for CASSKPGQGPREQYF.

The CDR3 reads CAWNPGTVISGYTF. The CDR3 region has the DNA TGTGCCTGGAACCCCGGGACCGTGATTTCGGGCTACACCTTC. The chain uses TRBV30 and TRBJ1-2; a weak D match, TRBD1 (5 bases). This CDR3 region has 14 residues. CDR1 GTSNPN and CDR2 SVGIG come from the germline V gene (reference sequence). Deletions cut 4 bases from V and 8 bases from J, with 20 bases between.

The chain uses TRBV7-9 and TRBJ1-6, with TRBD1 matching 7 bases. CDR3 length: 15 amino acids. Germline V gene lookup returns CDR1 SEHNR and CDR2 FQNEAQ (reference sequence). V lost 1 base, J lost 6 bases, and 3 bases stayed unmatched. The CDR3: CASSLGGDSNSPLHF. In DNA form, the CDR3 reads TGTGCCAGCAGCTTAGGAGGGGACAGTAATTCACCCCTCCACTTT.

The V gene is TRBV5-1, the J gene TRBJ2-3, with D possibly matching TRBD1 (6 bases). V dropped 4 bases and J dropped 2 bases, with 17 bases sitting between them. CDR3 size: 16 residues. In germline, CDR1 is SGHRS, CDR2 YFSETQ. This CDR3 reads CASSMGNEGDTDTQYF. Here the CDR3 DNA reads TGCGCCAGCAGCATGGGGAACGAGGGGGACACAGATACGCAGTATTTT. Based on the CDR3 plus reference TRBV5-1 and TRBJ2-3, the full variable domain is KAGVTQTPRYLIKTRGQQVTLSCSPISGHRSVSWYQQTPGQGLQFLFEYFSETQRNKGNFPGRFSGRQFSNSRSEMNVSTLELGDSALYLCASSMGNEGDTDTQYFGPGTRLTVL.

This chain uses TRBV5-1 with TRBJ2-7; D is possibly TRBD1 (5 bases). This CDR3 has 11 amino acids. Germline V CDR1 and CDR2: SGHRS, YFSETQ. Trimming removed 4 bases at V and 5 bases at J, with 7 bases between. The CDR3, as DNA: TGCGCCAGCAGCAGGACAAACGAGCAGTACTTC. This encodes CASSRTNEQYF.